The sequence of this TCR beta chain was determined in a study of somatic mutations in cytotoxic T cells in rheumatoid arthritis. This clone was seen just once. A read error may produce the germline difference seen at one junction end. Healthy controls were blood donors with median age approximately 55 years (range roughly 21-70) and 45% to 60% female. Germline CDR1 is MGHRA and CDR2 is YSYEKL. The CDR3 covers 15 residues. Sequenced by immunoSEQ multiplex PCR; TCRdb stores in-frame clones only, minus some. In the table there are 12,000 or so clones, roughly 80% of which are singletons. The clonotype was recovered from a woman between 35 and 50 years old in good health. The sample comprised CD8+ T cells sorted from blood. The V gene is TRBV4-1, the J gene TRBJ1-2; D remains ambiguous. DNA for the CDR3: TGCGCCAGCAGCCAGCGGGAAACCACTAACTATGGCCACACCTTC. The encoded protein is CASSQRETTNYGHTF.